The 9 T cell receptor beta chains given below trace back to one sample, sequenced in a study of blood T cell repertoires in COVID-19. The method was immunoSEQ multiplex PCR; TCRdb's version includes in-frame clones alone and lacks a portion of them. Of more than 85,000 clones listed, more than 65% are singletons. The sample was peripheral blood. The receptors were gathered from a woman aged 80 or over with active or convalescent COVID-19.

The chain uses TRBV5-1 and TRBJ2-5, with TRBD1 identical over 7 bases. Germline V gives CDR1 SGHRS, CDR2 YFSETQ. The CDR3 totals 14 residues. Trimming removed 3 bases from V and 3 bases from J; junction bases left unmatched: 5. CDR3 protein: CASSWQGVEETQYF. In nucleotides, the CDR3 is TGCGCCAGCAGCTGGCAGGGGGTCGAAGAGACCCAGTACTTC.

Worth noting for this clone: The junction shows a germline mismatch at one end, possibly a read error. The genes are TRBV10-2 and TRBJ1-1, with D unclear. Germline CDR1 WSHSY, CDR2 SAAADI. This CDR3 has 13 residues. In DNA form, the CDR3 reads TGCGCCAGCAGTCAGTCCAGTAACACTGAAGCTTTCTTT. It translates to CASSQSSNTEAFF.

This chain uses TRBV7-9 with TRBJ2-6; 8 positions match TRBD2. This CDR3 has 17 amino acids. In germline, CDR1 is SEHNR, CDR2 FQNEAQ (reference sequence). The trim removed 1 base at V and 4 bases at J, leaving 6 bases unmatched. CDR3 region: CASSLVAGGPGANVLTF. In DNA, the CDR3 is TGTGCCAGCAGCTTAGTGGCGGGAGGCCCCGGGGCCAACGTCCTGACTTTC.

The DNA for the CDR3 is TGCGCCAGCAGCTTGGGAGGACAGAACCAAGAGACCCAGTACTTC. Translating gives CASSLGGQNQETQYF. The chain has TRBV5-1 and TRBJ2-5, with TRBD1 as a possible D gene (6 bases). In germline, CDR1 is SGHRS, CDR2 YFSETQ. V lost 0 bases, J lost 0 bases, and 9 bases lay in between. The CDR3 runs to 15 residues.

This chain joins TRBV10-3 and TRBJ2-7; D is uncertain. The CDR3 length is 11 residues. Germline V CDR1 and CDR2: ENHRY, SYGVKD. V lost 6 bases to trimming and J lost 1 base, with 4 bases between them. CDR3 sequence reads: CAIRRSYEQYF. CDR3 in DNA: TGTGCCATCAGACGGTCCTACGAGCAGTACTTC.

V is TRBV6-5 and J is TRBJ1-2; TRBD1 agrees at 7 bases. Germline values: CDR1 MNHEY, CDR2 SVGAGI. The CDR3 totals 15 residues. After removal of 0 bases from V and 4 bases from J, the junction contained 5 bases not matched to a gene. The CDR3 coding sequence is TGTGCCAGCAGTTACTCGACAGGGACCATCTATGGCTACACCTTC. Protein sequence: CASSYSTGTIYGYTF.

The genes are TRBV10-3 and TRBJ2-7; the D gene is possibly TRBD1 (6 bases). Trimming shortened V by 6 bases and J by 4 bases, and 22 bases separated the two germline ends. Germline CDR1 is ENHRY and CDR2 is SYGVKD. The CDR3 is 16 amino acids. Written as DNA, the CDR3 is TGTGCCATCAGATTCGTACAGGGTACCGGTCTTTACGAGCAGTACTTC. This gives the protein CAIRFVQGTGLYEQYF.

The table lists this clone with a few counts. The V call is TRBV7-2, the J call TRBJ1-5; 8 nucleotides agree with TRBD1. CDR1 is SGHTA and CDR2 is FQGNSA in the germline V gene. This CDR3 region has 14 residues. Trimming cost V 3 bases and J 5 bases; bases outside gene matches: 3. For the CDR3, the DNA is TGTGCCAGCAGCTTTGACAGGGGTGATCAGCCCCAGCATTTT. Its protein is CASSFDRGDQPQHF. Looking up the rest from reference TRBV7-2 and TRBJ1-5 gives the full variable domain: GAGVSQSPSNKVTEKGKDVELRCDPISGHTALYWYRQSLGQGLEFLIYFQGNSAPDKSGLPSDRFSAERTGGSVSTLTIQRTQQEDSAVYLCASSFDRGDQPQHFGDGTRLSIL.

The chain employs TRBV5-8 and TRBJ2-7; unclear D gene. Germline V gives CDR1 SGHTS, CDR2 YDEGEE. The ends were cut back, 0 bases at V and 0 bases at J, with 10 bases in the middle. The CDR3 length is 15 residues. The CDR3 DNA sequence: TGTGCCAGCAGCTTGGGGCGAAGGAGCTCCTACGAGCAGTACTTC. This translates into CASSLGRRSSYEQYF.